These 23 T cell receptor beta chains were sequenced from one sample in a study of blood T cell repertoires in COVID-19 (TCRdb year 2020). The method was the immunoSEQ multiplex PCR assay. TCRdb took over this immuneACCESS table, retaining in-frame rearrangements with V and J assigned. Such tables are incomplete; in checked studies, under half of the missing clones stem from an unresolved V gene, and the remainder is unexplained. The sample includes around 43,000 clones, with about 87% observed a single time. The ten largest account for roughly 10% of the sample. The sample consisted of peripheral blood. These receptors originate from a woman in her seventies with acute or convalescent COVID-19.

This sequence joins TRBV28 and TRBJ2-6, with TRBD1 matching over 8 bases. Germline values: CDR1 MDHEN, CDR2 SYDVKM. This CDR3 region has 19 residues. J was trimmed by 0 bases and V by 3 bases; bases with no gene match: 10. The CDR3 region is CASSLGAGGVGSGANVLTF. The CDR3 nucleotides are TGTGCCAGCAGTTTGGGGGCAGGGGGCGTCGGCTCTGGGGCCAACGTCCTGACTTTC.

The chain uses TRBV27 and TRBJ1-2; D not resolved. Germline-derived CDR1 and CDR2 are MNHEY and SMNVEV (reference sequence). Between the trimmed V and J ends, which lost 3 bases and 4 bases, there was a span of 9 bases. This CDR3 comprises 13 residues. The CDR3 DNA reads as TGTGCCAGCAGTTTCCGGGAGGGCTATGGCTACACCTTC. It codes for CASSFREGYGYTF.

This chain uses TRBV20-1 with TRBJ1-5, with 7 bases fitting TRBD1. The CDR3 is made up of 16 amino acids. Trimming took 3 bases from V and 2 from J; bases not matched to a gene: 10. The V gene's germline CDR1 is DFQATT and CDR2 SNEGSKA (reference sequence). The CDR3 sequence is CSASVRGREGNQPQHF. The CDR3 nucleotides read TGCAGTGCTAGTGTTAGGGGGCGCGAGGGCAATCAGCCCCAGCATTTT.

The chain employs TRBV7-6 and TRBJ1-4; unclear D gene. In germline, CDR1 is SGHVS, CDR2 FNYEAQ. V was trimmed by 5 bases and J by 3 bases, leaving 16 bases between them. There are 16 residues in the CDR3. For the CDR3, the DNA is TGTGCCAGCAGCGGCAAGGCGGCGTCAGCTAATGAAAAACTGTTTTTT. Translating gives CASSGKAASANEKLFF. Filled out from reference TRBV7-6 and TRBJ1-4, the complete variable domain reads GAGVSQSPRYKVTKRGQDVALRCDPISGHVSLYWYRQALGQGPEFLTYFNYEAQQDKSGLPNDRFSAERPEGSISTLTIQRTEQRDSAMYRCASSGKAASANEKLFFGSGTQLSVL.

The V and J genes are TRBV2 and TRBJ1-1; perhaps TRBD1 as D (5 bases). Germline CDR1 SNHLY, CDR2 FYNNEI. The CDR3 extends over 14 amino acids. With 3 bases removed from V and 0 bases from J, the gap between germline ends came to 8 bases. The CDR3 coding sequence is TGTGCCAGCAGTGATCTACAGGTGAACACTGAAGCTTTCTTT. The encoded protein is CASSDLQVNTEAFF.

This chain joins TRBV9 and TRBJ2-2; the D gene is possibly TRBD2 (6 bases). With 0 bases removed from V and 4 bases from J, the gap between germline ends came to 10 bases. Germline lookup yields CDR1 SGDLS and CDR2 YYNGEE. The CDR3 contains 15 residues. CDR3 sequence (DNA): TGTGCCAGCAGCGTAGTGGGGGGAATCACCGGGGAGCTGTTTTTT. Translation gives CASSVVGGITGELFF.

This clone was seen just once. The chain combines TRBV7-2 with TRBJ2-3; TRBD2 aligns across 11 bases. The junction had 6 bases not matched to a gene; V was cut back by 7 bases and J by 0 bases. CDR1 is SGHTA and CDR2 is FQGNSA in the germline V gene. This CDR3 spans 16 amino acids. The CDR3, as DNA: TGTGCCAGCAAACTAGCGGGGGCACTTAGCACAGATACGCAGTATTTT. Residues: CASKLAGALSTDTQYF. Full variable domain (outside the CDR3, taken from reference TRBV7-2 and TRBJ2-3): GAGVSQSPSNKVTEKGKDVELRCDPISGHTALYWYRQSLGQGLEFLIYFQGNSAPDKSGLPSDRFSAERTGGSVSTLTIQRTQQEDSAVYLCASKLAGALSTDTQYFGPGTRLTVL.

The gene calls are TRBV29-1 and TRBJ2-3; possible D gene TRBD2, 6 bases. The CDR3 runs to 14 residues. Trimming left V 5 bases short and J 0 bases short, with 12 bases between. Germline loops: CDR1 SQVTM, CDR2 ANQGSEA. The CDR3 sequence: CSVPTLASTDTQYF. The DNA of the CDR3 is TGCAGCGTTCCTACTCTAGCGAGCACAGATACGCAGTATTTT.

This chain links TRBV18 with TRBJ1-1; D unclear. Germline V gene lookup returns CDR1 KGHSH and CDR2 LQKENI. This CDR3 has 13 amino acids. V was pared by 3 bases and J by 7 bases, with 12 bases between. In DNA, the CDR3 is TGTGCCAGCTCACCCGAGGTCCGCGGTGAAGCTTTCTTT. It codes for CASSPEVRGEAFF.

The genes are TRBV18 and TRBJ1-4; D may be TRBD1 (5 bases). Between the trimmed V and J ends, which lost 3 bases and 3 bases, there was a span of 8 bases. CDR1 is KGHSH, CDR2 LQKENI, per germline. The CDR3 totals 14 residues. Here the CDR3 DNA reads TGTGCCAGCTCACCCAGGGTTCCTAATGAAAAACTGTTTTTT. Its protein is CASSPRVPNEKLFF.

The chain is built from TRBV4-3 and TRBJ2-2; the match to TRBD2 covers 7 bases. This CDR3 spans 14 amino acids. V trimming: 4 bases; J trimming: 4 bases; junction bases outside the gene matches: 3. Germline V gives CDR1 LGHNA, CDR2 YSLEER. CDR3 DNA: TGCGCCAGCAGCCGGGACTACATCACCGGGGAGCTGTTTTTT. It encodes CASSRDYITGELFF.

The chain couples TRBV3-1 (or the pseudogene TRBV3-2) to TRBJ1-5; D possibly corresponds to TRBD1 (5 bases). Germline V CDR1 and CDR2: LGHDT, YNNKEL (reference sequence). The CDR3 length is 15 residues. The ends were cut back, 10 bases at V and 1 base at J, with 17 bases in the middle. The DNA of the CDR3 is TGTGCCAAAAAAAGGAGGGGCAGAAGCAATCAGCCCCAGCATTTT. Residues: CAKKRRGRSNQPQHF.

The V gene is TRBV7-2, the J gene TRBJ1-4, with 9 bases identical to TRBD1. V trimming: 7 bases; J trimming: 8 bases; junction bases outside the gene matches: 5. The germline gives CDR1 SGHTA, CDR2 FQGNSA. The CDR3 is made up of 13 amino acids. CDR3 sequence reads: CASKTGGEEKLFF. The CDR3 DNA is TGTGCCAGCAAGACAGGGGGGGAAGAAAAACTGTTTTTT.

The rearrangement links TRBV6-5 to TRBJ1-6; TRBD1 aligns across 7 bases. V gave up 6 bases and J gave up 8 bases; unmatched junction bases: 7. The CDR3 extends over 14 amino acids. Germline lookup yields CDR1 MNHEY and CDR2 SVGAGI. The CDR3 reads CASSRQGKDSPLHF. The CDR3 nucleotides read TGTGCCAGCAGCCGACAGGGTAAGGATTCACCCCTCCACTTT.

This clone was recorded a few times. The rearrangement uses TRBV5-8 and TRBJ1-5, with D unclear. The CDR3 is made up of 15 amino acids. Per germline, CDR1 SGHTS and CDR2 YDEGEE. V was shortened by 2 bases and J by 0 bases, with 9 bases between the two germline ends. The CDR3: CASSLAVYSNQPQHF. CDR3 nucleotides: TGTGCCAGCAGCTTAGCCGTTTATAGCAATCAGCCCCAGCATTTT.

This sequence joins TRBV5-1 and TRBJ2-5, with 8 bases lining up with TRBD2. This CDR3 is built from 16 residues. Per germline, CDR1 SGHRS and CDR2 YFSETQ. J was trimmed by 4 bases and V by 4 bases; bases with no gene match: 12. The CDR3 nucleotides are TGCGCCAGCAGCCCCGGGAGGCTAGCGGGTAGAGAGACCCAGTACTTC. Amino acids: CASSPGRLAGRETQYF.

The chain uses TRBV25-1 and TRBJ2-2; D is undetermined. The CDR3 has 14 residues. Germline CDR1 MGHDK, CDR2 SYGVNS. Trimming shortened V by 3 bases and J by 2 bases, and 7 bases separated the two germline ends. Here the CDR3 reads CASSEFVNTGELFF. The CDR3, as DNA: TGTGCCAGCAGTGAGTTCGTCAACACCGGGGAGCTGTTTTTT.

The gene calls are TRBV7-2 and TRBJ1-1, with 7 positions matching TRBD1. Germline V gives CDR1 SGHTA, CDR2 FQGNSA. The CDR3 contains 13 residues. Unmatched junction bases numbered 10, after V lost 4 bases and J lost 11 bases. The chain's CDR3 is CASSSRDTGAAFF. The DNA of the CDR3 is TGTGCCAGCAGCTCCCGCGACACAGGGGCGGCTTTCTTT.

Only one count was recorded for this clone. This chain uses TRBV6-5 with TRBJ1-5; the D is unclear. With 6 bases removed from V and 4 bases from J, the gap between germline ends came to 13 bases. CDR1 MNHEY and CDR2 SVGAGI come from the germline V gene. This CDR3 spans 14 amino acids. The CDR3 DNA reads as TGTGCCAGCAGAAACGGAGGCCCAAATCAGCCCCAGCATTTT. Translating it yields CASRNGGPNQPQHF.

The chain combines TRBV19 with TRBJ2-4, with a possible D match to TRBD2 (5 bases). CDR3 length: 15 amino acids. Germline assignment: CDR1 LNHDA and CDR2 SQIVND (reference sequence). V lost 3 bases to trimming and J lost 9 bases, with 18 bases between them. The CDR3 spells CASSIGGGRGGIQYF. The CDR3 DNA is TGTGCCAGTAGTATTGGAGGCGGGCGTGGAGGCATTCAGTACTTC.

This clone was picked up a small number of times. This sequence joins TRBV2 and TRBJ1-2; the match to TRBD1 covers 7 bases. The V gene's germline CDR1 is SNHLY and CDR2 FYNNEI. This CDR3 is built from 15 residues. With 6 bases clipped from V and 4 bases from J, the junction kept 11 bases outside the gene matches. This chain's CDR3 is CASSDLRQGGYGYTF. CDR3 bases: TGTGCCAGCAGCGACTTAAGACAGGGAGGCTATGGCTACACCTTC.

The chain combines TRBV15 with TRBJ2-5; 9 bases agree with TRBD1. Germline V gives CDR1 LNHNV, CDR2 YYDKDF (reference sequence). The CDR3 has 14 amino acids. The V and J ends lost 5 bases and 5 bases, in that order; junction bases with no gene match: 6. The CDR3: CATSLQGAVETQYF. The CDR3 coding sequence is TGTGCCACCAGCCTACAGGGGGCAGTGGAGACCCAGTACTTC.

The chain recombines TRBV5-6 with TRBJ2-3, with 10 positions matching TRBD2. V gave up 4 bases and J gave up 4 bases; unmatched junction bases: 9. The CDR3 spans 16 residues. From germline, CDR1 is SGHDT and CDR2 YYEEEE. The CDR3 bases are TGTGCCAGCAGCCGCACTGCTAGCGGGAGCTCAGATACGCAGTATTTT. This encodes CASSRTASGSSDTQYF.